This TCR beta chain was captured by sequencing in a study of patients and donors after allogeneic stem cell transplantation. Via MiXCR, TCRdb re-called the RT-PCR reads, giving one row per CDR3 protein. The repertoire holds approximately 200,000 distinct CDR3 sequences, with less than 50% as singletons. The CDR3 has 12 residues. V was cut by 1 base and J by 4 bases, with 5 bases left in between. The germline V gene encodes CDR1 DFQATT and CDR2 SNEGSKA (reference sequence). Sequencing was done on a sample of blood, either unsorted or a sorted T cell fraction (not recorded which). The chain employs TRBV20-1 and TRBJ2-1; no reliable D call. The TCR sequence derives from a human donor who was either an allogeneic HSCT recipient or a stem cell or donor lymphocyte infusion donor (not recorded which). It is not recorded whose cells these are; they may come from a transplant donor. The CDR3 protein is CSARAEYNEQFF. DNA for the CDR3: TGCAGTGCTAGAGCTGAATACAATGAGCAGTTCTTC.